This entry describes one T cell receptor (beta chain). This CDR3 has 13 residues. V lost 6 bases to trimming and J lost 4 bases, with 13 bases between them. Per the germline V gene, CDR1 is LGHNA and CDR2 is YNFKEQ. Added to each PCR by spiking were synthetic TCR analog templates. The data were produced by immunoSEQ multiplex PCR, yet TCRdb's version contains in-frame clones alone and is incomplete. Of 56,000 or so clones detected, about 86% appear once; the ten largest clones hold less than 3.5%. This sample was included in a study of PD-L1 blockade in urothelial cancer. Enrolled patients showed locally advanced or metastatic urothelial carcinoma.

Source: PBMCs, taken around atezolizumab (anti-PD-L1) treatment. The clonotype was recovered from a man aged 50-59 years with urothelial cancer. The gene calls are TRBV4-2 and TRBJ2-7; weak D call: TRBD2 (6 bases). The CDR3 DNA is TGTGCCAGCAGTCGGGACTTAGGGTACGAGCAGTACTTC. It yields the protein CASSRDLGYEQYF.